This TCR beta chain was profiled in a study of shared clonotypes between healthy human individuals. Study background: Per donor, CD8 memory used one plate, CD8 naive used two, CD4 memory used three and CD4 naive used three.

Profiling relied on immunoSEQ multiplex PCR, and the TCRdb table lists in-frame clones only, not all of them. The repertoire holds millions of clones, with 85% to 95% as singletons. Points on this clone: Antigen: not known.

Study findings and constraints: The represented genetic and exposure-history diversity was limited by the small number of donors. Only blood was sampled; tissue repertoires likely differ.

The CDR3 runs to 11 residues. Germline lookup yields CDR1 DFQATT and CDR2 SNEGSKA (reference sequence). The healthy adult donors were HIV-negative and reported no recent acute infections or vaccinations. The sample taken for sequencing was naive CD4+ T cells from PBMCs. The subset was: CD45RA+ positively selected. This receptor was obtained from a young man in good health. Some clones in this sample may be carry-over from other donors' samples. The chain has TRBV20-1 and TRBJ2-5; perhaps TRBD2 as D (6 bases). CDR3 sequence reads: CSTSRQETQYF. CDR3 DNA: TGCAGCACTAGCAGACAAGAGACCCAGTACTTC.